This TCR beta chain stems from a study of OX40 agonist ivuxolimab in advanced cancers. Regarding the research as a whole: Ivuxolimab, which targeted the costimulatory receptor OX40 (CD134), was an agonistic, fully human IgG2 monoclonal antibody. The monotherapy dose-escalation portion (N of about 50 patients) of the phase I ivuxolimab trial is reported in the paper. Three dose-escalation patients achieved partial responses, one with hepatocellular carcinoma and two with cutaneous melanoma. Peripheral TCRbeta sequencing aimed to test whether ivuxolimab altered TCR sequence diversity and caused clonal T-cell expansion. In the dose-escalation cohort, 82.7% of patients were male, and the mean age was roughly 60 years, with a range of 23 to 79. Intravenous ivuxolimab was administered to patients every 2 weeks at six dose levels: 0.01, 0.1, 0.3, 1.5, 3 and 10 mg/kg. Of the approximately 54 dose-escalation patients, hepatocellular carcinoma was present in about 20, melanoma in roughly 15, renal cell carcinoma in 9 and head and neck cancer in 9. Prior anti-PD-1, anti-PD-L1 or anti-CTLA-4 therapy was permitted, and checkpoint inhibitors had been received by less than 45% of dose-escalation patients. General findings and caveats noted by the study authors: After ivuxolimab, expanded clones were on average more numerous among CD8+ T cells than among CD4+ T cells. At doses of 0.1 to 3.0 mg/kg, clonal expansion of both CD4+ and CD8+ blood T cells was observed from baseline to week 6. Antigen specificity was not determined for the clonally expanded peripheral T cells. In the 0.1-3.0 mg/kg groups, partial responders had among the lowest normalized peripheral clonal expansion, particularly in CD8+ T cells. Low levels of normalized T-cell clonal expansion were also seen in some patients who did not respond.

Genomic DNA was extracted from sorted cells for sequencing of the TCRbeta CDR3 region. TCRbeta CDR3 regions were sequenced using the immunoSEQ Assay. Here the immuneACCESS table is served through TCRdb, limited to in-frame sequences with V and J called. Missing clones are a known gap in these copies; in checked studies unresolved V genes cover under half, and the rest lacks a known reason. Present in this sample are about 48,000 clones, about nine tenths of which were seen just once. Jointly, the top ten make up roughly 6.8% of the sample. As regards this clone: Its antigen remains unidentified. The input lacks base qualities; no much larger clone sits a single base away.

Patients with autoimmune disease history or receiving systemic immunosuppression were excluded from the trial. Peripheral blood for TCR sequencing was collected from all dose cohorts at baseline, on cycle 4 day 1, and on cycle 7 day 1. Samples were obtained from an open-label, multicenter, first-in-human phase I dose-escalation trial of ivuxolimab. The trial enrolled adults with locally advanced or metastatic head and neck squamous cell, hepatocellular, melanoma or renal cell carcinoma. Before TCR sequencing, CD4+ T cells and CD8+ T cells from peripheral blood were sorted into separate populations. Measured from the cysteine to the phenylalanine, the CDR3 is 11 residues long. Only the CDR3 portion is preserved as DNA: 33 bases, with reading frame beginning at the first base. V is reduced by 5 bases and J by 6 bases, leaving a spacing of 6 bases between them. From the germline V gene, CDR1 is MNHNS and CDR2 is SASEGT.

The input for sequencing was CD4+ or CD8+ T cells sorted from blood, taken in a trial of the OX40 agonist ivuxolimab. This sequence originates from an adult with an advanced solid tumor such as melanoma, head and neck, liver or kidney cancer. The chain employs TRBV6-1 and TRBJ2-3, with TRBD1 as a weak D call on 5 bases. The CDR3 amino acid sequence is: CASSHRDTQYF. The DNA sequence reads TGTGCCAGCAGTCACAGGGATACGCAGTATTTT.